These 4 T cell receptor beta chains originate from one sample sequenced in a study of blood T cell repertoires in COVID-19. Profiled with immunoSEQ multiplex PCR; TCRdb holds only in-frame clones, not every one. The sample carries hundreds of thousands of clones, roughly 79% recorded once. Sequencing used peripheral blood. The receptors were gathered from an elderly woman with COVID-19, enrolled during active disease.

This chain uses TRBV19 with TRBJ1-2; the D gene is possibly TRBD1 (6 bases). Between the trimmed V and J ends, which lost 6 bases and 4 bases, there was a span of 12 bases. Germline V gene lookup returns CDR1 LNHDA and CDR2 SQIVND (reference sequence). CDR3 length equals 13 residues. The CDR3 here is CASSGGRLYGYTF. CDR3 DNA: TGTGCCAGTAGCGGGGGGCGACTCTATGGCTACACCTTC.

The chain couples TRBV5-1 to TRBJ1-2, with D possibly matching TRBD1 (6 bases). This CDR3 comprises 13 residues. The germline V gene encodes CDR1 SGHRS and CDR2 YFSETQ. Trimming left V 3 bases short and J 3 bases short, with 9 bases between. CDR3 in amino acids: CASSYKGDYGYTF. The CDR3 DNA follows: TGCGCCAGCAGCTATAAGGGGGACTATGGCTACACCTTC.

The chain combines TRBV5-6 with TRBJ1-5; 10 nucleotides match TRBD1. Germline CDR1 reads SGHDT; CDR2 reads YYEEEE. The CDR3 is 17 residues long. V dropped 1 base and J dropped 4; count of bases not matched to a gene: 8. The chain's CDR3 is CASSLWGRTGGNQPQHF. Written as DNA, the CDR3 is TGTGCCAGCAGCTTGTGGGGTCGGACAGGGGGAAATCAGCCCCAGCATTTT.

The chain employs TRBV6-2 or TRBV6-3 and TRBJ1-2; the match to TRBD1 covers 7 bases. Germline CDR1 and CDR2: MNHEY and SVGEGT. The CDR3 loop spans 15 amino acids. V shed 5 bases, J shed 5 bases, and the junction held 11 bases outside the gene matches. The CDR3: CASSDPGTAPYGYTF. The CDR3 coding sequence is TGTGCCAGCAGTGACCCCGGGACAGCCCCGTATGGCTACACCTTC.